These 26 T cell receptor beta chains came from one sample sequenced in a study of beta chain features in type 1 diabetes. cDNA synthesis used the whole RNA isolate, giving expressed TCRB sequences. The data were produced by immunoSEQ multiplex PCR, yet TCRdb's version contains in-frame clones alone and is incomplete. The sample has about 620,000 clones; around a sixth are singletons. Sequenced: naive CD4+ T cells from blood. The receptors shown here come from a man younger than 30 in good health.

This clone was detected a few times. The rearrangement uses TRBV28 and TRBJ2-7, with D possibly matching TRBD1 (5 bases). Germline V lookup: CDR1 MDHEN, CDR2 SYDVKM. The V and J ends lost 3 bases and 4 bases respectively, with 13 bases between them. This CDR3 has 14 residues. The chain's CDR3 is CASSLGQGLYEQYF. CDR3 sequence (DNA): TGTGCCAGCAGTTTGGGGCAGGGCCTTTACGAGCAGTACTTC.

The CDR3 protein is CASSLRGPSGTEAFF. DNA for the CDR3: TGTGCCAGCAGCTTAAGGGGCCCTTCGGGGACTGAAGCTTTCTTT. The V gene is TRBV7-2, the J gene TRBJ1-1; possible D gene TRBD1, 5 bases. Germline V gene sequence: CDR1 SGHTA, CDR2 FQGNSA. V shed 2 bases and J shed 5 bases, with 15 bases lying between them. The CDR3 is made up of 15 amino acids.

Worth noting for this clone: Other DNA sequences in this sample translate to the same CDR3. The V gene is TRBV5-1, the J gene TRBJ2-1, with unresolved D. The germline V gene encodes CDR1 SGHRS and CDR2 YFSETQ. The CDR3 is 11 residues long. V shed 1 base and J shed 7 bases, with 3 bases lying between them. The DNA of the CDR3 is TGCGCCAGCAGCTTGTTTAATGAGCAGTTCTTC. Translated, it gives CASSLFNEQFF.

V usage is TRBV29-1 and J usage is TRBJ1-2; D remains ambiguous. This CDR3 contains 12 residues. Germline V gives CDR1 SQVTM, CDR2 ANQGSEA. Trimming stripped 3 bases from V and 4 bases from J, with 9 bases between. The CDR3 DNA reads TGCAGCGTTGAGGCAGCTGCCTATGGCTACACCTTC. It codes for CSVEAAAYGYTF.

In this sample, this clone turned up a few times. V and J are TRBV10-3 and TRBJ2-4, with 7 nucleotides matching TRBD1. The CDR3 covers 17 residues. V lost 4 bases and J lost 3; bases outside the gene matches: 12. Germline CDR1 and CDR2: ENHRY and SYGVKD. CDR3 sequence reads: CAISARTGQEGKNIQYF. Written as DNA, the CDR3 is TGTGCCATCAGTGCGCGAACCGGACAGGAAGGCAAAAACATTCAGTACTTC.

The chain links TRBV27 to TRBJ1-5; D is ambiguous. V lost 2 bases and J lost 2, with 16 bases in between. The CDR3 runs to 17 residues. The V gene's germline CDR1 is MNHEY and CDR2 SMNVEV (reference sequence). The CDR3 region is CASSLNSAGKGNQPQHF. As DNA, the CDR3 is TGTGCCAGCAGTTTAAATTCCGCGGGGAAAGGCAATCAGCCCCAGCATTTT.

The chain has TRBV5-4 and TRBJ2-7, with 7 bases matching TRBD1. Germline loops: CDR1 SGHNT, CDR2 YYREEE (reference sequence). CDR3 length equals 15 residues. V lost 0 bases and J lost 2; bases outside the gene matches: 5. The CDR3 sequence: CASSLGSGQAYEQYF. In DNA form, the CDR3 reads TGTGCCAGCAGCTTGGGGTCCGGACAGGCCTACGAGCAGTACTTC.

Here the CDR3 reads CAWWDSTSYEQYF. CDR3 nucleotide sequence: TGTGCCTGGTGGGACTCTACGTCTTACGAGCAGTACTTC. V and J are TRBV30 and TRBJ2-7, with D perhaps matching TRBD2 (6 bases). Trimming shortened V by 5 bases and J by 4 bases, and 15 bases separated the two germline ends. This CDR3 contains 13 residues. Germline V lookup: CDR1 GTSNPN, CDR2 SVGIG (reference sequence). Using reference TRBV30 and TRBJ2-7 for the parts outside the CDR3, the full variable domain is SQTIHQWPATLVQPVGSPLSLECTVEGTSNPNLYWYRQAAGRGLQLLFYSVGIGQISSEVPQNLSASRPQDRQFILSSKKLLLSDSGFYLCAWWDSTSYEQYFGPGTRLTVT.

V usage is TRBV7-2 and J usage is TRBJ1-5, with 10 bases fitting TRBD1. The V gene's germline CDR1 is SGHTA and CDR2 FQGNSA. The V and J ends lost 5 bases and 3 bases, in that order; junction bases with no gene match: 4. The CDR3 totals 15 residues. The chain's CDR3 is CASSRDRGNNQPQHF. In nucleotides, the CDR3 is TGTGCCAGCAGCCGGGACAGGGGTAACAATCAGCCCCAGCATTTT. Based on the CDR3 plus reference TRBV7-2 and TRBJ1-5, the full variable domain is GAGVSQSPSNKVTEKGKDVELRCDPISGHTALYWYRQSLGQGLEFLIYFQGNSAPDKSGLPSDRFSAERTGGSVSTLTIQRTQQEDSAVYLCASSRDRGNNQPQHFGDGTRLSIL.

The chain has TRBV18 and TRBJ1-1; D call uncertain. Trimming took 6 bases from V and 3 from J, leaving 20 bases between them. The V gene's germline CDR1 is KGHSH and CDR2 LQKENI. This CDR3 is 16 amino acids long. CDR3 nucleotides: TGTGCCAGCTCTCAAAGTCTTGGGGAGCGGTACACTGAAGCTTTCTTT. Translating it yields CASSQSLGERYTEAFF.

This clone was detected a few times. The chain links TRBV28 to TRBJ1-5, with TRBD1 matching 11 bases. Germline values: CDR1 MDHEN, CDR2 SYDVKM. J lost 6 bases, V lost 5 bases, and 6 bases had no gene match. The CDR3 has 15 amino acids. CDR3 DNA sequence: TGTGCCAGCAGTCCCCACGGACAGGGGGCTCAGCCCCAGCATTTT. Translating it yields CASSPHGQGAQPQHF. The variable domain in full, completed from reference TRBV28 and TRBJ1-5, reads DVKVTQSSRYLVKRTGEKVFLECVQDMDHENMFWYRQDPGLGLRLIYFSYDVKMKEKGDIPEGYSVSREKKERFSLILESASTNQTSMYLCASSPHGQGAQPQHFGDGTRLSIL.

The V gene is TRBV11-2, the J gene TRBJ2-7; D perhaps matches TRBD2 (5 bases). The CDR3 contains 15 residues. The V end was cut by 0 bases, the J end by 2 bases, with 11 bases between. The germline V gene has CDR1 SGHAT and CDR2 FQNNGV. Here the CDR3 DNA reads TGTGCCAGCAGCTTAGAATCGGAGGCGGCCTACGAGCAGTACTTC. Its protein product is CASSLESEAAYEQYF.

Of note for this clone: The sample contains more than one DNA sequence encoding this CDR3. The gene calls are TRBV18 and TRBJ1-1; 10 positions agree with TRBD1. V was pared by 2 bases and J by 4 bases, with 1 base of the junction left unmatched. This CDR3 has 14 amino acids. Germline V CDR1 and CDR2: KGHSH, LQKENI. As DNA, the CDR3 is TGTGCCAGCTCACCAGGGACAGGGGTCACTGAAGCTTTCTTT. Its protein is CASSPGTGVTEAFF.

This clone was seen more than once but under ten times. This chain links TRBV4-2 with TRBJ1-5; D remains ambiguous. The germline gives CDR1 LGHNA, CDR2 YNFKEQ. V was cut by 2 bases and J by 6 bases, with 17 bases left in between. This CDR3 has 16 amino acids. The CDR3 nucleotides are TGTGCCAGCAGCCAAACATATCCGGGGAATAGTCAGCCCCAGCATTTT. Protein: CASSQTYPGNSQPQHF.

CDR3 residues: CASSPDRSTGYTF. CDR3 nucleotide sequence: TGTGCCAGCTCACCCGACAGGTCCACCGGCTACACCTTC. The chain uses TRBV18 and TRBJ1-2; TRBD1 might be the D (6 bases). Trimming shortened V by 3 bases and J by 8 bases, and 13 bases separated the two germline ends. The CDR3 is 13 residues long. CDR1 KGHSH and CDR2 LQKENI come from the germline V gene.

This clone showed up just a few times. This chain connects TRBV11-2 to TRBJ2-7, with D possibly TRBD2 on 6 matching bases. The CDR3 runs 14 residues. Trimming pared 3 bases from V and 0 bases from J, leaving 9 bases between. CDR1 and CDR2 (germline): SGHAT, FQNNGV. CDR3 loop: CASSFRESSYEQYF. The CDR3 DNA follows: TGTGCCAGCAGCTTCCGGGAGAGCTCCTACGAGCAGTACTTC.

This clone was seen a handful of times. This chain uses TRBV7-2 with TRBJ2-5; 10 positions agree with TRBD2. This CDR3 comprises 17 residues. Germline CDR1 SGHTA, CDR2 FQGNSA. Unmatched junction bases numbered 11, after V lost 2 bases and J lost 5 bases. The CDR3 spells CASSLKALAGAWETQYF. Written as DNA, the CDR3 is TGTGCCAGCAGCTTAAAGGCCCTAGCGGGAGCGTGGGAGACCCAGTACTTC.

The chain recombines TRBV7-3 with TRBJ2-1, with D perhaps assigned TRBD1 or TRBD2 (5 bases each). With 5 bases removed from V and 9 bases from J, the gap between germline ends came to 20 bases. This CDR3 comprises 15 residues. Germline loops: CDR1 SGHTA, CDR2 FQGTGA. The CDR3 bases are TGTGCCAGCAGCGACCGGGGCGAAAGGCTAGGTGAGCAGTTCTTC. Its translation: CASSDRGERLGEQFF.

The chain is built from TRBV29-1 and TRBJ1-5, with 8 nucleotides matching TRBD1. CDR3 length equals 15 residues. V lost 7 bases to trimming and J lost 2 bases; unmatched junction nucleotides: 10. Germline CDR1 SQVTM, CDR2 ANQGSEA. CDR3 nucleotides: TGCAGCGCCGCAACAGGGGGTGAAGGCAATCAGCCCCAGCATTTT. Its protein product is CSAATGGEGNQPQHF.

The V and J genes are TRBV19 and TRBJ1-3; D unresolved. Germline V CDR1 and CDR2: LNHDA, SQIVND (reference sequence). The CDR3 length is 12 residues. V was trimmed by 10 bases and J by 2 bases, leaving 9 bases between them. Here the CDR3 reads CATKRAGNTIYF. DNA for the CDR3: TGTGCCACCAAAAGAGCTGGAAACACCATATATTTT. The full variable domain, its missing parts supplied by reference TRBV19 and TRBJ1-3, is DGGITQSPKYLFRKEGQNVTLSCEQNLNHDAMYWYRQDPGQGLRLIYYSQIVNDFQKGDIAEGYSVSREKKESFPLTVTSAQKNPTAFYLCATKRAGNTIYFGEGSWLTVV.

The chain employs TRBV6-5 and TRBJ2-5; 11 bases match TRBD2. Germline V gives CDR1 MNHEY, CDR2 SVGAGI. The CDR3 extends over 14 amino acids. J lost 7 bases, V lost 6 bases, and 7 bases had no gene match. The CDR3 loop reads CASRQTSGVGTQYF. The CDR3 nucleotides read TGTGCCAGCAGGCAGACTAGCGGGGTTGGGACCCAGTACTTC.

There are a few counts of this clone. The chain carries TRBV11-2 and TRBJ1-4, with D possibly being TRBD1 (6 bases). The CDR3 sequence is 13 residues long. V lost 5 bases, J lost 8 bases, and 12 bases lay in between. Looked up from germline, CDR1 is SGHAT and CDR2 is FQNNGV. The CDR3 loop reads CASSRGAWEKLFF. CDR3 bases: TGTGCCAGCAGCCGGGGGGCTTGGGAAAAACTGTTTTTT. Full variable domain (remainder filled in from reference TRBV11-2 and TRBJ1-4): EAGVAQSPRYKIIEKRQSVAFWCNPISGHATLYWYQQILGQGPKLLIQFQNNGVVDDSQLPKDRFSAERLKGVDSTLKIQPAKLEDSAVYLCASSRGAWEKLFFGSGTQLSVL.

This chain joins TRBV4-3 and TRBJ2-4; 11 positions agree with TRBD2. The germline V gene has CDR1 LGHNA and CDR2 YSLEER. CDR3 length: 17 amino acids. V gave up 3 bases and J gave up 2 bases; unmatched junction bases: 6. The chain's CDR3 is CASSQLLAGVPKNIQYF. The CDR3 DNA reads as TGCGCCAGCAGCCAGTTACTAGCGGGGGTCCCCAAAAACATTCAGTACTTC.

The V gene is TRBV7-2, the J gene TRBJ2-5; tentative D call: TRBD1 (5 bases). The V gene's germline CDR1 is SGHTA and CDR2 FQGNSA. V lost 0 bases, J lost 4 bases, and 12 bases lay in between. This CDR3 is built from 15 residues. CDR3 loop: CASSLALQVGETQYF. The CDR3 nucleotides are TGTGCCAGCAGCTTAGCGCTACAGGTCGGAGAGACCCAGTACTTC.

This clone was counted only a few times. V is TRBV11-2 and J is TRBJ2-7; 11 bases map to TRBD2. The CDR3 length is 15 residues. J lost 2 bases, V lost 5 bases, and 5 bases had no gene match. In germline, CDR1 is SGHAT, CDR2 FQNNGV. CDR3 in amino acids: CASSETSGIPYEQYF. CDR3 sequence (DNA): TGTGCCAGCAGCGAGACTAGCGGGATACCCTACGAGCAGTACTTC.

This clone was recorded a few times. The chain is built from TRBV2 and TRBJ2-7; D is perhaps TRBD1 (6 bases). Germline V gene data show CDR1 as SNHLY and CDR2 as FYNNEI. Trimming shortened V by 2 bases and J by 0 bases, and 14 bases separated the two germline ends. The CDR3 extends over 16 amino acids. The CDR3, as DNA: TGTGCCAGCAGTGAACAGGGGCAGGACTTCTCCTACGAGCAGTACTTC. Amino acids: CASSEQGQDFSYEQYF.